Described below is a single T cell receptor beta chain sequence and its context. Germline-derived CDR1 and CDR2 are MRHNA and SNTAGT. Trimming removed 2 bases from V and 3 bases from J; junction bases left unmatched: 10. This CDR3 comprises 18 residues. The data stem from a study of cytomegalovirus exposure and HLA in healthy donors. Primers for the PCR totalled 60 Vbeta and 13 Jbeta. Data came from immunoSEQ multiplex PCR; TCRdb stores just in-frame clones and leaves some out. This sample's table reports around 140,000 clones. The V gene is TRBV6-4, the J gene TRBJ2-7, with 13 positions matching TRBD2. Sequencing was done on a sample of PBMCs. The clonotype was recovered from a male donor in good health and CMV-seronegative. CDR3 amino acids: CASSDRTSGRGRDYEQYF. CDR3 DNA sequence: TGTGCCAGCAGTGACAGGACTAGCGGGAGAGGGAGGGACTACGAGCAGTACTTC.